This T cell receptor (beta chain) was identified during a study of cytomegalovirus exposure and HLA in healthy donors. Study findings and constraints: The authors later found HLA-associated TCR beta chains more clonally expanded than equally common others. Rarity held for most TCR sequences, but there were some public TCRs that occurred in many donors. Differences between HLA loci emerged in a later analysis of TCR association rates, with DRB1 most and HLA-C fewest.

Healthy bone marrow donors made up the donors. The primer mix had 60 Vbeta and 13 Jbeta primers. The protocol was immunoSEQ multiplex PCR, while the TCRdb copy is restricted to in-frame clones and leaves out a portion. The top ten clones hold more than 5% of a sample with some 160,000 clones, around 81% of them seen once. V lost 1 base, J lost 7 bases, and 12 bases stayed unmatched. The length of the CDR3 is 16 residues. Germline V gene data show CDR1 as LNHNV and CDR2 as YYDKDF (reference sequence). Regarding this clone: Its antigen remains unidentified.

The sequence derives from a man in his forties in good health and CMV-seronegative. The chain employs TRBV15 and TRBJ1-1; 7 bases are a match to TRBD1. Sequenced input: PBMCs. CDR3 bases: TGTGCCACCAGCAGAGGCCTAACACAGGGGCGACGTGAAGCTTTCTTT. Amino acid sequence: CATSRGLTQGRREAFF.